A selection of T cell receptor beta chains follows, all from one sample in a study of blood T cell repertoires in COVID-19. Sequencing used immunoSEQ multiplex PCR; TCRdb keeps in-frame clones, though not all of them. The sample contains about 300,000 clones, approximately 86% of which appear only once. Sequenced: peripheral blood. These receptors were collected from a man between 18 and 35 years old with active or convalescent COVID-19. Both conserved end residues are part of each CDR3. D genes are given only for firm matches. Not every row has a clone size; where given, it reads once, few, many or a size class.

j_gene: TRBJ2-7
v_gene: TRBV13
abundance: NA
d_gene: NA
CDR3nt: TGTGCCAGCAGCACTTACTACGAGCAGTACTTC
CDR3aa: CASSTYYEQYF

j_gene: TRBJ2-5
v_gene: TRBV10-2
abundance: NA
d_gene: TRBD2
CDR3nt: TGCGCCAGCAGTGAGGCGGGGGGGGCGGGGACCCAGTACTTC
CDR3aa: CASSEAGGAGTQYF

j_gene: TRBJ2-5
v_gene: TRBV19
abundance: many
d_gene: TRBD2
CDR3nt: TGTGCCAGTAGACTAGCGGGAGAGACCCAGTACTTC
CDR3aa: CASRLAGETQYF

j_gene: TRBJ2-7
v_gene: TRBV11-1
abundance: NA
d_gene: NA
CDR3nt: TGTGCCAGCACCCTTCAGACAGGCCCCTACGAGCAGTACTTC
CDR3aa: CASTLQTGPYEQYF

j_gene: TRBJ2-5
v_gene: TRBV4-1
abundance: NA
d_gene: NA
CDR3nt: TGCGCCAGCAGCCAACAGGGTTATCGGGAGACCCAGTACTTC
CDR3aa: CASSQQGYRETQYF

j_gene: TRBJ2-7
v_gene: TRBV9
abundance: NA
d_gene: NA
CDR3nt: TGTGCCAGCAGCCGGCCAGGGGGGTCCTACGAGCAGTACTTC
CDR3aa: CASSRPGGSYEQYF

j_gene: TRBJ1-6
v_gene: TRBV19
abundance: NA
d_gene: NA
CDR3nt: TGTGCCAGTAGGACGTGGGGGCCTCCCTCCTATAATTCACCCCTCCACTTT
CDR3aa: CASRTWGPPSYNSPLHF

j_gene: TRBJ2-2
v_gene: TRBV9
abundance: NA
d_gene: NA
CDR3nt: TGTGCCAGCAGCGTAATCCATAACACCGGGGAGCTGTTTTTT
CDR3aa: CASSVIHNTGELFF

j_gene: TRBJ1-3
v_gene: TRBV5-5
abundance: NA
d_gene: NA
CDR3nt: TGTGCCAGCAGCTTGAATGGGGGCCCTGGAAACACCATATATTTT
CDR3aa: CASSLNGGPGNTIYF

j_gene: TRBJ2-7
v_gene: TRBV13
abundance: NA
d_gene: TRBD1
CDR3nt: TGTGCCAGCAGTATCGGGACAGAGATCTACGAGCAGTACTTC
CDR3aa: CASSIGTEIYEQYF

j_gene: TRBJ1-6
v_gene: TRBV6-2/TRBV6-3
abundance: NA
d_gene: NA
CDR3nt: TGTGCCAGCAGTGAGGTCTCCTATAATTCACCCCTCCACTTT
CDR3aa: CASSEVSYNSPLHF

j_gene: TRBJ2-2
v_gene: TRBV5-1
abundance: NA
d_gene: TRBD2
CDR3nt: TGCGCCAGCAGCTTGGCGGGAGGGGCCCGTTTGACCGGGGAGCTGTTTTTT
CDR3aa: CASSLAGGARLTGELFF

j_gene: TRBJ2-1
v_gene: TRBV15
abundance: NA
d_gene: TRBD2
CDR3nt: TGTGCCACCAGCTACGGCGGGGGGGCATTTGATGAGCAGTTCTTC
CDR3aa: CATSYGGGAFDEQFF

j_gene: TRBJ2-1
v_gene: TRBV10-2
abundance: NA
d_gene: TRBD2
CDR3nt: TGCGCCAGCAGTCCCAGGACTAGCGGGGGATACAATGAGCAGTTCTTC
CDR3aa: CASSPRTSGGYNEQFF

j_gene: TRBJ1-2
v_gene: TRBV9
abundance: NA
d_gene: TRBD1
CDR3nt: TGTGCCAGCAGCGAGGGACAGGGGGCGAATGGCTACACCTTC
CDR3aa: CASSEGQGANGYTF

j_gene: TRBJ2-3
v_gene: TRBV7-3
abundance: NA
d_gene: TRBD2
CDR3nt: TGTGCCAGCAGCGGTAGCGGGGGGGCTGTAGATACGCAGTATTTT
CDR3aa: CASSGSGGAVDTQYF

j_gene: TRBJ2-1
v_gene: TRBV11-3
abundance: once
d_gene: TRBD2
CDR3nt: TGTGCCAGCAGCCCTGGAACTAGCGGGGCTAACAATGAGCAGTTCTTC
CDR3aa: CASSPGTSGANNEQFF

j_gene: TRBJ1-6
v_gene: TRBV7-2
abundance: once
d_gene: NA
CDR3nt: TGTGCCAGCAGCTTGGGAGGGGACTATTCACCCCTCCACTTT
CDR3aa: CASSLGGDYSPLHF

j_gene: TRBJ1-5
v_gene: TRBV5-8
abundance: NA
d_gene: NA
CDR3nt: TGTGCCAGCAGCTTGGTTCGGCAGGGATACAATCAGCCCCAGCATTTT
CDR3aa: CASSLVRQGYNQPQHF

j_gene: TRBJ1-2
v_gene: TRBV27
abundance: NA
d_gene: NA
CDR3nt: TGTGCCAGTCGAAAAGGCGGCCCTGACTATGGCTACACCTTC
CDR3aa: CASRKGGPDYGYTF

j_gene: TRBJ1-4
v_gene: TRBV5-1
abundance: NA
d_gene: NA
CDR3nt: TGCGCCAGCAGTCGGGGGGAGGGTAATGAAAAACTGTTTTTT
CDR3aa: CASSRGEGNEKLFF

j_gene: TRBJ2-7
v_gene: TRBV20-1
abundance: NA
d_gene: NA
CDR3nt: TGCAGTGCTAGTGATCAGGGGTTCGGCGAGCAGTACTTC
CDR3aa: CSASDQGFGEQYF

j_gene: TRBJ2-7
v_gene: TRBV5-4
abundance: NA
d_gene: TRBD1
CDR3nt: TGTGCCAGCAGCTTGGCGGGACAGGGGATACACGAGCAGTACTTC
CDR3aa: CASSLAGQGIHEQYF

j_gene: TRBJ2-3
v_gene: TRBV7-2
abundance: once
d_gene: NA
CDR3nt: TGTGCCAGCAGCTTAGGGACTGGGGCAGATACGCAGTATTTT
CDR3aa: CASSLGTGADTQYF

j_gene: TRBJ1-2
v_gene: TRBV6-5
abundance: NA
d_gene: TRBD1
CDR3nt: TGTGCCAGCAGCCGGGCAGGGGGACCCTATGGCTACACCTTC
CDR3aa: CASSRAGGPYGYTF

j_gene: TRBJ2-2
v_gene: TRBV10-3
abundance: NA
d_gene: NA
CDR3nt: TGTGCCATCAGTGAGAACAGGGACGGCGGGGAGCTGTTTTTT
CDR3aa: CAISENRDGGELFF

j_gene: TRBJ1-5
v_gene: TRBV6-5
abundance: NA
d_gene: NA
CDR3nt: TGTGCCAGCAGTTCCCCCCGTTGGCCCCAGCATTTT
CDR3aa: CASSSPRWPQHF

j_gene: TRBJ2-1
v_gene: TRBV5-1
abundance: NA
d_gene: TRBD1
CDR3nt: TGCGCCAGCAGCTTCCGGGACAGGGTGAATGAGCAGTTCTTC
CDR3aa: CASSFRDRVNEQFF

j_gene: TRBJ2-1
v_gene: TRBV4-1
abundance: once
d_gene: TRBD2
CDR3nt: TGCGCCAGCAGCCAAGATTCTAGCGGGACCTACAATGAGCAGTTCTTC
CDR3aa: CASSQDSSGTYNEQFF

j_gene: TRBJ2-3
v_gene: TRBV6-5
abundance: NA
d_gene: NA
CDR3nt: TGTGCCAGCACAAATTCGGGGGGCCTGGGAGATACGCAGTATTTT
CDR3aa: CASTNSGGLGDTQYF

j_gene: TRBJ2-4
v_gene: TRBV23-1
abundance: NA
d_gene: TRBD1
CDR3nt: TGCGCCAGCAGCCAACTGACGACAGGGGTCGGCCACGGAACCAAAAACATTCAGTACTTC
CDR3aa: CASSQLTTGVGHGTKNIQYF

j_gene: TRBJ2-7
v_gene: TRBV27
abundance: once
d_gene: NA
CDR3nt: TGTGCCAGCAGTACTGTACAGGGAAGCTCCTACGAGCAGTACTTC
CDR3aa: CASSTVQGSSYEQYF

j_gene: TRBJ1-1
v_gene: TRBV2
abundance: NA
d_gene: NA
CDR3nt: TGTGCCAGCAGTGCGGGTGTTGGCAGCCCGAGGAACACTGAAGCTTTCTTT
CDR3aa: CASSAGVGSPRNTEAFF

j_gene: TRBJ1-2
v_gene: TRBV27
abundance: few
d_gene: NA
CDR3nt: TGTGCCAGCAGCCATGGACAGACCTATGGCTACACCTTC
CDR3aa: CASSHGQTYGYTF

j_gene: TRBJ1-2
v_gene: TRBV7-2
abundance: NA
d_gene: NA
CDR3nt: TGTGCCAGCAGCTTAGGGACAGTAAAAGTGGTTGGCTACACCTTC
CDR3aa: CASSLGTVKVVGYTF

j_gene: TRBJ1-1
v_gene: TRBV2
abundance: once
d_gene: NA
CDR3nt: TGTGCCAGCAGCCAAACGGGGAACACTGAAGCTTTCTTT
CDR3aa: CASSQTGNTEAFF

j_gene: TRBJ2-1
v_gene: TRBV11-2
abundance: NA
d_gene: TRBD2
CDR3nt: TGTGCCAGCAGTACAAGACTAGCGGGGGGGAATGAGCAGTTCTTC
CDR3aa: CASSTRLAGGNEQFF

j_gene: TRBJ1-1
v_gene: TRBV29-1
abundance: NA
d_gene: TRBD1
CDR3nt: TGCAGCGTAGCCACAGGGGTCACTGAAGCTTTCTTT
CDR3aa: CSVATGVTEAFF

j_gene: TRBJ2-2
v_gene: TRBV29-1
abundance: NA
d_gene: NA
CDR3nt: TGCAGCGTAGCAGGGTCGGGCGGGGAGCTGTTTTTT
CDR3aa: CSVAGSGGELFF

j_gene: TRBJ1-2
v_gene: TRBV12-3/TRBV12-4
abundance: NA
d_gene: NA
CDR3nt: TGTGCCAGCACCAAGGGAGGGGCGGATGGCTACACCTTC
CDR3aa: CASTKGGADGYTF

j_gene: TRBJ2-7
v_gene: TRBV18
abundance: NA
d_gene: TRBD1
CDR3nt: TGTGCCAGCTCACCAACCGGGACAGGGCGCTACGAGCAGTACTTC
CDR3aa: CASSPTGTGRYEQYF

j_gene: TRBJ2-7
v_gene: TRBV6-2/TRBV6-3
abundance: NA
d_gene: TRBD1
CDR3nt: TGTGCCAGCAGTCGGGACAGGGGGCGCGAGCAGTACTTC
CDR3aa: CASSRDRGREQYF

j_gene: TRBJ2-5
v_gene: TRBV6-5
abundance: NA
d_gene: NA
CDR3nt: TGTGCCAGCAGAGCAACAGGGAGCCAAGAGACCCAGTACTTC
CDR3aa: CASRATGSQETQYF

j_gene: TRBJ1-1
v_gene: TRBV9
abundance: NA
d_gene: TRBD1
CDR3nt: TGTGCCAGCAGCGTAACCGACAGGGAAGAAGCTTTCTTT
CDR3aa: CASSVTDREEAFF

j_gene: TRBJ2-1
v_gene: TRBV2
abundance: NA
d_gene: NA
CDR3nt: TGTGCCAGCAGTGAGGTGGTGGGCCACTACAATGAGCAGTTCTTC
CDR3aa: CASSEVVGHYNEQFF

j_gene: TRBJ2-3
v_gene: TRBV6-5
abundance: once
d_gene: TRBD1
CDR3nt: TGTGCCAGCAGTTACTCGACAGGGCTAGATACGCAGTATTTT
CDR3aa: CASSYSTGLDTQYF

j_gene: TRBJ1-2
v_gene: TRBV12-5
abundance: NA
d_gene: TRBD1
CDR3nt: TGTGCTAGTGGCTCGACCGGACAGGGTGGCTATGGCTACACCTTC
CDR3aa: CASGSTGQGGYGYTF

j_gene: TRBJ2-7
v_gene: TRBV6-1
abundance: NA
d_gene: NA
CDR3nt: TGTGCCAGCAGTGAAGGGCCAGGCGGGTCCTTTCGGGCCTACGAGCAGTACTTC
CDR3aa: CASSEGPGGSFRAYEQYF

j_gene: TRBJ2-7
v_gene: TRBV6-2/TRBV6-3
abundance: NA
d_gene: NA
CDR3nt: TGTGCCAGCAGTTGGACCCCGGAAGTCCGGGACAACCAATACGAGCAGTACTTC
CDR3aa: CASSWTPEVRDNQYEQYF

j_gene: TRBJ1-4
v_gene: TRBV10-3
abundance: once
d_gene: TRBD1
CDR3nt: TGTGCCATCAGTGCCGGGACAGCAAATGAAAAACTGTTTTTT
CDR3aa: CAISAGTANEKLFF

j_gene: TRBJ2-1
v_gene: TRBV23-1
abundance: NA
d_gene: NA
CDR3nt: TGCGCCAGGCGGGGCGATTCCTACAATGAGCAGTTCTTC
CDR3aa: CARRGDSYNEQFF

j_gene: TRBJ1-1
v_gene: TRBV5-1
abundance: NA
d_gene: TRBD1
CDR3nt: TGCGCCAGCAGCCTTAGGGACAGGGCTAGTTCGAACACTGAAGCTTTCTTT
CDR3aa: CASSLRDRASSNTEAFF

j_gene: TRBJ2-1
v_gene: TRBV9
abundance: NA
d_gene: NA
CDR3nt: TGTGCCAGCAGCCCCGATGGGGGGTCTGATGAGCAGTTCTTC
CDR3aa: CASSPDGGSDEQFF

j_gene: TRBJ1-3
v_gene: TRBV7-9
abundance: NA
d_gene: NA
CDR3nt: TGTGCCAGCAGCTTAGGTGACAGAAGCACCATATATTTT
CDR3aa: CASSLGDRSTIYF